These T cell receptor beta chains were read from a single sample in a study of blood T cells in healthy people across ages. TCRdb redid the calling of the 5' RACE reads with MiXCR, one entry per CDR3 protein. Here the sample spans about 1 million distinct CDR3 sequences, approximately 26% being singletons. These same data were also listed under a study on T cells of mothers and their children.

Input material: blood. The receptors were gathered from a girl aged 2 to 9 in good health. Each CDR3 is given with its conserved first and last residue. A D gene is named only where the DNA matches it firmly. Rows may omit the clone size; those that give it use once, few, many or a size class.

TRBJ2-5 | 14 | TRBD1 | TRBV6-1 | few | CASSWDRERETQYF | TGTGCCAGCAGTTGGGACAGGGAGAGGGAGACCCAGTACTTC
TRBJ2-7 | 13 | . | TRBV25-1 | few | CASSLGTYYEQYF | TGTGCCAGCAGTCTCGGGACCTACTACGAGCAGTACTTC
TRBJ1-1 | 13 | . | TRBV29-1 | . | CSVEVGRDTEAFF | TGCAGCGTTGAAGTGGGGAGGGACACTGAAGCTTTCTTT
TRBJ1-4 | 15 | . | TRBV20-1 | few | CSARPLSGTNEKLFF | TGCAGTGCTAGACCCCTCTCAGGGACTAATGAAAAACTGTTTTTT
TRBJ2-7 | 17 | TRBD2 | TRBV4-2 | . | CASSQAPTSGVAYEQYF | TGTGCCAGCAGCCAAGCCCCCACTAGCGGGGTCGCCTACGAGCAGTACTTC
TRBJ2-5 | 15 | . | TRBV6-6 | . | CASSYADMYQETQYF | TGTGCCAGCAGTTACGCCGACATGTACCAAGAGACCCAGTACTTC
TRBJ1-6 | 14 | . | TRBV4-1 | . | CAGSQVLWDSPLHF | TGCGCCGGCAGCCAAGTACTCTGGGATTCACCCCTCCACTTT
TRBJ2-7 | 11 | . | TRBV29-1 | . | CSVITRGEQYF | TGCAGCGTCATAACCAGGGGCGAGCAGTACTTC
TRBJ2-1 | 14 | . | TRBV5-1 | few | CASSLVPRANEQFF | TGCGCCAGCAGCTTGGTCCCAAGGGCCAATGAGCAGTTCTTC
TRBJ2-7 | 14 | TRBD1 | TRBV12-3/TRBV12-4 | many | CASSPRDRPYEQYF | TGTGCCAGCAGTCCCCGGGACAGACCCTACGAGCAGTACTTC
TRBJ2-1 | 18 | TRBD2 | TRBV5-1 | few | CASSLGGLAGVVGHEQFF | TGCGCCAGCAGCTTGGGGGGACTAGCGGGAGTCGTTGGACATGAGCAGTTCTTC
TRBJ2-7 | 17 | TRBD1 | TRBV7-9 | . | CASSPRANRGARNEQYF | TGTGCCAGCAGCCCCAGGGCTAACAGGGGGGCTCGGAACGAGCAGTACTTC
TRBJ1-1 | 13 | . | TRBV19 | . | CASSIDLNTEAFF | TGTGCCAGTAGTATAGATCTTAACACTGAAGCTTTCTTT
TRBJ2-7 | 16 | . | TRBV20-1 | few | CSASLVPEGQPYEQYF | TGCAGTGCTAGCCTTGTGCCAGAGGGGCAGCCCTACGAGCAGTACTTC
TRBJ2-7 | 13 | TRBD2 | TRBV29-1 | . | CSVGGRAGGEQYF | TGCAGCGTTGGCGGGAGGGCCGGGGGCGAGCAGTACTTC
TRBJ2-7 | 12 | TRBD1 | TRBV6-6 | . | CAITGGLNEQYF | TGTGCCATCACAGGGGGCCTAAACGAGCAGTACTTC
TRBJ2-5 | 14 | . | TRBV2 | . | CASRPGPNQETQYF | TGTGCCAGCAGACCGGGACCAAATCAAGAGACCCAGTACTTC
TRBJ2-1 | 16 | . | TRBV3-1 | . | CASSHLGDTSYNEQFF | TGTGCCAGCAGCCATCTAGGCGACACCTCCTACAATGAGCAGTTCTTC
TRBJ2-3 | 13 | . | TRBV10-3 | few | CAISEWATDTQYF | TGTGCCATCAGTGAGTGGGCCACAGATACGCAGTATTTT
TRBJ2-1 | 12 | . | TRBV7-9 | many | CASSLDSNEQFF | TGTGCCAGCAGCTTAGACAGCAATGAGCAGTTCTTC
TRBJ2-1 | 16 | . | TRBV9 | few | CASSVAGSKSYNEQFF | TGTGCCAGTAGCGTAGCTGGATCTAAATCCTACAATGAGCAGTTCTTC
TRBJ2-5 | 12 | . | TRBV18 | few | CASSPGDLTQYF | TGTGCCAGCTCGCCAGGAGATTTGACCCAGTACTTC
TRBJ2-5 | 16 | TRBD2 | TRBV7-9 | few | CASSSAASGAQETQYF | TGTGCCAGCAGCTCCGCCGCTAGCGGGGCCCAAGAGACCCAGTACTTC
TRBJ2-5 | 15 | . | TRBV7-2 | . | CASSLSSQTDETQYF | TGTGCCAGCAGCTTATCATCCCAAACGGATGAGACCCAGTACTTC
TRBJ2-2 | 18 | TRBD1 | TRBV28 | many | CASTLLPGQGTNTGELFF | TGTGCCAGCACCCTCCTCCCGGGACAGGGGACGAACACCGGGGAGCTGTTTTTT
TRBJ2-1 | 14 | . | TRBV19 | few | CASSHFMENNEQFF | TGTGCCAGTAGTCACTTTATGGAGAACAATGAGCAGTTCTTC
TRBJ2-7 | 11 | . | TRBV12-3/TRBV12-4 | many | CASSFAGEQYF | TGTGCCAGCAGTTTTGCGGGTGAGCAGTACTTC
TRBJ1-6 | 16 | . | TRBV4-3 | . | CASSQDGGISSSPLHF | TGCGCCAGCAGCCAAGATGGGGGAATTAGCAGTTCACCCCTCCACTTT
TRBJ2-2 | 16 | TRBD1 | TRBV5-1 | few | CASSPGQGRIAGELFF | TGCGCCAGCAGCCCCGGACAGGGGAGGATCGCCGGGGAGCTGTTTTTT
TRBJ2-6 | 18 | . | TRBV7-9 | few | CASSSEGPRDSGANVLTF | TGTGCCAGCAGCTCTGAGGGACCACGCGACTCTGGGGCCAACGTCCTGACTTTC
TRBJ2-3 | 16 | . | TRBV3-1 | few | CASSQEADRNADTQYF | TGTGCCAGCAGCCAAGAAGCTGACAGGAATGCAGATACGCAGTATTTT
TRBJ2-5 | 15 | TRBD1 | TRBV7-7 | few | CASSLGGQGEETQYF | TGTGCTAGCAGCTTGGGGGGACAGGGCGAGGAGACCCAGTACTTC
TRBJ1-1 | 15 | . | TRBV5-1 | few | CASSLVLSGGTEAFF | TGCGCCAGCAGCTTGGTCCTTTCGGGAGGCACTGAAGCTTTCTTT
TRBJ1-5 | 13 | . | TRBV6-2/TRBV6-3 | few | CASSYPTPGAQHF | TGTGCCAGCAGTTACCCGACTCCTGGTGCCCAGCATTTT
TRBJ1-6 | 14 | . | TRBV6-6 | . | CASSYSRDNSPLHF | TGTGCCAGCAGTTACTCCAGAGATAATTCACCCCTCCACTTT
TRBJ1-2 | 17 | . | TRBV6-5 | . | CASSYGGFRGSNYGYTF | TGTGCCAGCAGTTACGGGGGCTTTAGAGGTTCTAACTATGGCTACACCTTC
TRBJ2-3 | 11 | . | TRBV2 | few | CASLEGGPQYF | TGTGCCAGCCTAGAAGGGGGGCCGCAGTATTTT
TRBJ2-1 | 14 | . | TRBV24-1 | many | CATSLQGDYNEQFF | TGTGCCACCAGTCTTCAAGGGGATTACAATGAGCAGTTCTTC
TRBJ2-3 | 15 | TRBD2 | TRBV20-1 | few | CSAPPSGGDPDTQYF | TGCAGTGCCCCCCCTAGCGGGGGAGATCCAGATACGCAGTATTTT
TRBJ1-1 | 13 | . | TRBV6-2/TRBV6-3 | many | CASSYKENTEAFF | TGTGCCAGCAGTTATAAGGAGAACACTGAGGCTTTCTTT
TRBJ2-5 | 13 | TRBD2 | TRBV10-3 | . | CAISRAGGETQYF | TGTGCCATCAGTCGCGCGGGGGGAGAGACCCAGTACTTC
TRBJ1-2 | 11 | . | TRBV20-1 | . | CSATLSYGYTF | TGCAGTGCTACTCTTTCCTATGGCTACACCTTC
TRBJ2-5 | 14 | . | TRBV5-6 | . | CASSKWELQETQYF | TGTGCCAGCAGCAAGTGGGAGCTCCAAGAGACCCAGTACTTC
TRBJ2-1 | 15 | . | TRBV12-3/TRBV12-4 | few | CASSLRQLGHNEQFF | TGTGCCAGCAGTTTACGCCAATTGGGCCACAATGAGCAGTTCTTC
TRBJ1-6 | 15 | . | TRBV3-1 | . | CASSQVSQGGSPLHF | TGTGCCAGCAGCCAAGTATCCCAGGGCGGGTCACCCCTCCACTTT
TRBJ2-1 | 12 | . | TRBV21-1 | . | CASRTSDNEQFF | TGTGCCAGCAGAACCTCCGACAATGAGCAGTTCTTC
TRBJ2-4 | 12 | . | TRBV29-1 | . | CSVGGAKNIQYF | TGCAGCGTTGGAGGGGCCAAAAACATTCAGTACTTC
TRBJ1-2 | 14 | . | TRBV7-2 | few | CASSPVSAIYGYTF | TGTGCCAGCAGCCCCGTTTCGGCCATCTATGGCTACACCTTC
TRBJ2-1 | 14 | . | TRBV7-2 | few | CASSSGTGLGEQFF | TGTGCCAGCAGCTCCGGGACTGGCCTGGGTGAGCAGTTCTTC
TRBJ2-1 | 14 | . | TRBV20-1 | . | CSAPPPTRYNEQFF | TGCAGTGCTCCCCCACCGACTAGATACAATGAGCAGTTCTTC